This TCR beta chain was profiled in a study of CD8 T cells in Susac syndrome. After extraction with the RNeasy kit, about 0.5 to 1 ug of the RNA was reverse transcribed using random hexamers. The CDR3 of TCR beta was amplified by immunoSEQ multiplex PCR across 54 Vbeta and 13 Jbeta. TCRdb re-called the immunoSEQ multiplex PCR reads through MiXCR, storing one row per CDR3 protein. The sample comprises 180,000 or so distinct CDR3 sequences, less than 95% of which are singletons, and over 0.08% rests with the top ten. CD8+ and CD4+ T cells taken from blood had their TCR beta sequenced. The control group consisted of healthy donors matched for age and sex. Negative isolation yielded CD4+ and CD8+ T cells, and FACS enriched TEMRA cells. The germline gives CDR1 SQVTM, CDR2 ANQGSEA. There are 14 residues in the CDR3. The V end lost 2 bases, the J end lost 9 bases, and 19 bases lay between the germline ends.

The TCR sequence derives from a human donor in good health. The gene calls are TRBV29-1 and TRBJ2-5; D tentatively fits TRBD1 or TRBD2 (5 bases each). The sample taken for sequencing was CD4+ T cells from PBMCs. The CDR3 DNA is TGCAGCGTTGAAAGGGGAGACGCACGAGGGGCCCAGTACTTC. Translated: CSVERGDARGAQYF.